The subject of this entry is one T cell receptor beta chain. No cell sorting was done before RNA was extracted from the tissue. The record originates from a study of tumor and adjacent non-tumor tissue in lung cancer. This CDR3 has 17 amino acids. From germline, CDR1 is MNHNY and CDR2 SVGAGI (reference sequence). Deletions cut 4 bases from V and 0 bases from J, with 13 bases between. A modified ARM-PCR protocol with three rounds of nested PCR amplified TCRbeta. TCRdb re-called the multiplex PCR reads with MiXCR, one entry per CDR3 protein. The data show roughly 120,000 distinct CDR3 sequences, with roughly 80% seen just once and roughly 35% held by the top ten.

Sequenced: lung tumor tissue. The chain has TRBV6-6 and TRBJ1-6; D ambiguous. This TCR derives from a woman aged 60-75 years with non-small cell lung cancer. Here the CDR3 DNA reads TGTGCCAGCAGTTTTGATGAGGTGGGCTCCTATAATTCACCCCTCCACTTT. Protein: CASSFDEVGSYNSPLHF.